This T cell receptor beta chain was recovered during a study of shared clonotypes between healthy human individuals. Assay used: immunoSEQ multiplex PCR; TCRdb lists only in-frame clones, some missing. The sample has about 2.4 million clones; roughly 93% are singletons. V lost 4 bases, J lost 2 bases, and 12 bases lay in between. Germline lookup yields CDR1 SGHRS and CDR2 YFSETQ. The CDR3 has 14 amino acids. The chain couples TRBV5-1 to TRBJ2-5; TRBD2 is a possible D gene (5 bases). Sequencing was performed on naive CD4+ T cells from PBMCs. Subset: CD45RA+ positively selected. The source of this sequence is a man aged 18 to 29 in good health. Some clones in this sample may be carry-over from other donors' samples. The CDR3 DNA reads TGCGCCAGCAGCCTACCCCGGGATCAAGAGACCCAGTACTTC. This gives the protein CASSLPRDQETQYF.